This TCR beta chain was captured in a study of blood T cell repertoires in COVID-19. This clone occurred once. CDR3 size: 14 residues. The ends were cut back, 1 base at V and 5 bases at J, with 12 bases in the middle. Germline V gene lookup returns CDR1 SGHAT and CDR2 FQNNGV. Data came from immunoSEQ multiplex PCR; TCRdb stores just in-frame clones and leaves some out. The data contain about 73,000 clones, 75% to 90% of them singletons. The gene calls are TRBV11-2 and TRBJ2-7; D remains ambiguous. Sequencing input: peripheral blood. This TCR came from a man older than 75 with active or convalescent COVID-19. This CDR3 is CASSLVPPIHEQYF. The CDR3 coding sequence is TGTGCCAGCAGCTTAGTCCCCCCTATCCACGAGCAGTACTTC. Together with reference TRBV11-2 and TRBJ2-7, the CDR3 gives the full variable domain: EAGVAQSPRYKIIEKRQSVAFWCNPISGHATLYWYQQILGQGPKLLIQFQNNGVVDDSQLPKDRFSAERLKGVDSTLKIQPAKLEDSAVYLCASSLVPPIHEQYFGPGTRLTVT.